A selection of T cell receptor beta chains follows, all from one sample in a study of T-cell reconstitution after alpha-beta-depleted transplantation in children. One entry per CDR3 protein, called by TCRdb with MiXCR from the PCR reads. The repertoire includes hundreds of thousands of distinct CDR3 sequences, roughly 9.1% of them detected once, and less than 9% sits in the top ten. The sequencing used PBMCs, collected before TCRalphabeta/CD19-depleted stem cell transplant. The receptors originated from a boy under two years old with acute myeloid leukemia, due to receive a stem cell transplant. Both conserved end residues are trimmed from each CDR3. The order of the fields is J gene, D gene, V gene, CDR3 protein. The D gene is left open where the match is weak.

TRBJ2-5,NA,TRBV6-5,ASSYLYSEETQY
TRBJ2-7,NA,TRBV20-1,SASQPGLLYYEQY
TRBJ1-2,TRBD1,TRBV5-1,ASSSTGNYGYT
TRBJ1-1,NA,TRBV5-1,ASSLEGMRDTEAF
TRBJ1-5,NA,TRBV7-9,ASSLGGRPQH
TRBJ2-4,NA,TRBV15,ASREKRREID
TRBJ2-7,NA,TRBV5-1,ASSLMGGWYEQY
TRBJ2-5,NA,TRBV9,ASSVVGRGEETQY
TRBJ2-3,TRBD1,TRBV20-1,SARTLTGTGGRDTQY
TRBJ1-2,TRBD1,TRBV28,ATSRTGGTNYGYT
TRBJ2-3,NA,TRBV6-6,ASSYGFTDTQY
TRBJ2-5,TRBD2,TRBV19,ASTAAGGPSETQY
TRBJ1-3,NA,TRBV6-1,ASGLEFGNTIY
TRBJ2-3,NA,TRBV5-1,ASSFYSGPPKGDTQY
TRBJ2-1,NA,TRBV4-2,ASSQKLDNEQF
TRBJ2-7,NA,TRBV5-1,ASSLSIGSRLMGEQY
TRBJ1-2,NA,TRBV7-2,ASSSFRGGYGYT
TRBJ1-2,NA,TRBV16,ASSQSVGLYGYT
TRBJ2-4,TRBD1,TRBV12-3/TRBV12-4,ASSLDRGKVAKNIQY
TRBJ1-1,TRBD1,TRBV18,ASSPGQVTEAF
TRBJ1-5,NA,TRBV5-1,ASSWEGHQPQH
TRBJ2-3,NA,TRBV7-3,ASSLTRGSTDTQY
TRBJ1-2,NA,TRBV19,ASSPTVLYGYT
TRBJ2-1,NA,TRBV7-3,ASSLIGGDSYNEQF
TRBJ2-1,NA,TRBV6-5,ASSYSVTESSYNEQF
TRBJ2-5,NA,TRBV12-3/TRBV12-4,ASSWREETQY
TRBJ1-3,NA,TRBV29-1,SVKGNNTIY
TRBJ2-1,NA,TRBV5-1,ASSLETRMGYNEQF
TRBJ2-5,NA,TRBV7-2,ASSFRSETQY
TRBJ2-5,NA,TRBV6-6,ASSYSGGSKTQY
TRBJ2-1,NA,TRBV7-9,ASSPRRSGASYNEQF
TRBJ2-5,TRBD2,TRBV28,ASGLAGGETQY
TRBJ1-5,NA,TRBV2,ASRKGASNQPQH
TRBJ1-1,NA,TRBV2,ASSLLWTEAF
TRBJ2-1,NA,TRBV5-1,ASSQGRDEQF
TRBJ1-4,TRBD1,TRBV7-9,ASSWTGDEKLF
TRBJ1-6,NA,TRBV6-5,ASSYSSGRATNSPLH
TRBJ2-3,TRBD2,TRBV5-1,ASSSGTSGSTDTQY
TRBJ2-7,NA,TRBV6-2/TRBV6-3,ASDDTYEQY
TRBJ2-1,NA,TRBV5-1,ASRSQGTISYNEQF
TRBJ2-6,TRBD1,TRBV7-3,ASSLRDRVAGGANVLT
TRBJ2-2,NA,TRBV7-3,ASSLTMGRDTGELF
TRBJ2-5,NA,TRBV7-9,ASSLRHQETQY
TRBJ2-5,NA,TRBV5-5,ASSSLGHPLAETQY
TRBJ2-7,NA,TRBV6-5,ASSWRGTHEQY